There are a few counts of the clone carrying this T cell receptor beta chain. From germline, CDR1 is DFQATT and CDR2 SNEGSKA (reference sequence). V was shortened by 6 bases and J by 0 bases, with 11 bases between the two germline ends. The CDR3 runs 14 residues. This record belongs to a study of identical twins. TCRdb analysed the 5' RACE reads with MiXCR anew, one entry per CDR3 protein. The table records around 220,000 distinct CDR3 sequences, approximately 10% of them present only once. The sequence was obtained from a man over 45 in good health. The sample comprised memory T cells sorted from blood. V usage is TRBV20-1 and J usage is TRBJ1-4; D uncertain. The CDR3 loop is CSAQRTATNEKLFF. CDR3 sequence (DNA): TGCAGTGCCCAGAGAACTGCAACTAATGAAAAACTGTTTTTT.